This TCR beta chain was identified in a study of blood T cell repertoires in COVID-19. Study summary: Sources were T cells, B-cell-depleted T cells, or PBMCs; the material itself was cDNA or gDNA.

It was during active infection that Seattle patients were enrolled and then longitudinally followed. V dropped 4 bases and J dropped 10; count of bases not matched to a gene: 6. The germline V gene encodes CDR1 SEHNR and CDR2 FQNEAQ (reference sequence). The CDR3 sequence is 13 residues long. Authors' processing steps: Reference gene primer amplification in the assay estimated nucleated cell counts. Assay used: immunoSEQ multiplex PCR; TCRdb lists only in-frame clones, some missing. Clone size and V and J calls were adopted from that table, with D and trimming inferred from the DNA. The sample holds around 70,000 clones, over 80% seen once.

The sequence was obtained from a man aged 50-60 years with COVID-19, enrolled during active disease. Sequences were obtained from peripheral blood. The chain joins TRBV7-9 to TRBJ1-1; TRBD1 matches at 10 bases. The CDR3 DNA follows: TGTGCCAGCAGCTCTTACGACAGGGGGCGAGCTTTCTTT. Encoded protein: CASSSYDRGRAFF.